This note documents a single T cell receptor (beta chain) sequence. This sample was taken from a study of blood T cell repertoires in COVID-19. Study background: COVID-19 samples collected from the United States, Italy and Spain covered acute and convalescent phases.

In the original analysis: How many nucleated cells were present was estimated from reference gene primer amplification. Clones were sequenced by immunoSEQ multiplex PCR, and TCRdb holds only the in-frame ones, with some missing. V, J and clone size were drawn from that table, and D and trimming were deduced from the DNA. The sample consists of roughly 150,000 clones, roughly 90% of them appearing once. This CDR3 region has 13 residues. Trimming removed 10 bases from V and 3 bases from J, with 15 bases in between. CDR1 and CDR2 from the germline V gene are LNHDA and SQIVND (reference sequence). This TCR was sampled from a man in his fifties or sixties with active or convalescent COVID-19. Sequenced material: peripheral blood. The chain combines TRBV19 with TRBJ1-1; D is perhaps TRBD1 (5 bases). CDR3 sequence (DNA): TGTGCCACCAGCGCGGGGCGGGACACTGAAGCTTTCTTT. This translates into CATSAGRDTEAFF. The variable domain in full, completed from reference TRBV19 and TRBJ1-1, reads DGGITQSPKYLFRKEGQNVTLSCEQNLNHDAMYWYRQDPGQGLRLIYYSQIVNDFQKGDIAEGYSVSREKKESFPLTVTSAQKNPTAFYLCATSAGRDTEAFFGQGTRLTVV.